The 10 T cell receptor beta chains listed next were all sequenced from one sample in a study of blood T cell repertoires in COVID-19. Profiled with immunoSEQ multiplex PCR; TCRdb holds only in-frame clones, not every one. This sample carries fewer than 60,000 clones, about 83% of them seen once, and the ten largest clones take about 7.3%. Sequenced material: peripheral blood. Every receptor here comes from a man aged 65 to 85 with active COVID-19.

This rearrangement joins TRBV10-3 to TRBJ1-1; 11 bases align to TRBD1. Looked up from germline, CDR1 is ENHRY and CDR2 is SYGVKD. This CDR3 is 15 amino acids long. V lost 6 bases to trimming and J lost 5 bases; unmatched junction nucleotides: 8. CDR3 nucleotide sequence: TGTGCCATCAGACTGGACAGGGGGCAACGAACTGAAGCTTTCTTT. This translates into CAIRLDRGQRTEAFF.

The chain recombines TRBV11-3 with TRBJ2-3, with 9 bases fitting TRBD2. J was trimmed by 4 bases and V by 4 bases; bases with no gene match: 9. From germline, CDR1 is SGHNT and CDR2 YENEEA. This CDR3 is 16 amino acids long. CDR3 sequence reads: CASSYLGGGAPDTQYF. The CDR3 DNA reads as TGTGCCAGCAGCTACCTCGGCGGGGGGGCGCCAGATACGCAGTATTTT.

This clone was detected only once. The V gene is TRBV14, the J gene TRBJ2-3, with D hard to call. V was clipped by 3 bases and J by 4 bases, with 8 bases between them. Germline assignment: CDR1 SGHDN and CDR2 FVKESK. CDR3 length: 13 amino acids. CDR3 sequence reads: CASSHLSPDTQYF. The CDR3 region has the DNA TGTGCCAGCAGCCACTTAAGCCCAGATACGCAGTATTTT.

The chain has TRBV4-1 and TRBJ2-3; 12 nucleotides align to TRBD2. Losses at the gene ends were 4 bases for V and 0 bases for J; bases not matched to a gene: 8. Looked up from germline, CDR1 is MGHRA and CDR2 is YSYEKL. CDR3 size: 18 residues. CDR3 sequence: CASSPGLAGRSSTDTQYF. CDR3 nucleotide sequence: TGCGCCAGCAGCCCAGGACTAGCGGGGAGATCTAGCACAGATACGCAGTATTTT.

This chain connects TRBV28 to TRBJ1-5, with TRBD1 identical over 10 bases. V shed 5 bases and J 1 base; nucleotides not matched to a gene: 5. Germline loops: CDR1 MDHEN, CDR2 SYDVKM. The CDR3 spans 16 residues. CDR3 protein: CASSPSGQGSNQPQHF. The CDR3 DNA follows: TGTGCCAGCAGTCCCTCGGGACAGGGGAGCAATCAGCCCCAGCATTTT. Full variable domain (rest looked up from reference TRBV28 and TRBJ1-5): DVKVTQSSRYLVKRTGEKVFLECVQDMDHENMFWYRQDPGLGLRLIYFSYDVKMKEKGDIPEGYSVSREKKERFSLILESASTNQTSMYLCASSPSGQGSNQPQHFGDGTRLSIL.

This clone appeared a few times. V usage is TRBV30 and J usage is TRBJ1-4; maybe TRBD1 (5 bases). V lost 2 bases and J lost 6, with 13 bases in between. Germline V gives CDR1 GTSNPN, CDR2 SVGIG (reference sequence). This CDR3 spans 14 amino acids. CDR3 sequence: CAWSTPGGDEKLFF. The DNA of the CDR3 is TGTGCCTGGAGTACACCCGGAGGGGATGAAAAACTGTTTTTT. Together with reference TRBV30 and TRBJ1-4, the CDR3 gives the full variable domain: SQTIHQWPATLVQPVGSPLSLECTVEGTSNPNLYWYRQAAGRGLQLLFYSVGIGQISSEVPQNLSASRPQDRQFILSSKKLLLSDSGFYLCAWSTPGGDEKLFFGSGTQLSVL.

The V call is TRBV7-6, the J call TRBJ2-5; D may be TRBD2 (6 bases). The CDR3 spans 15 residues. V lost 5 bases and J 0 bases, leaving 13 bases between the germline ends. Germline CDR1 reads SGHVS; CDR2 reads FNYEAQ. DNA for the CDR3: TGTGCCAGCAGCCCAGTCGGGGGATACCAAGAGACCCAGTACTTC. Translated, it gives CASSPVGGYQETQYF.

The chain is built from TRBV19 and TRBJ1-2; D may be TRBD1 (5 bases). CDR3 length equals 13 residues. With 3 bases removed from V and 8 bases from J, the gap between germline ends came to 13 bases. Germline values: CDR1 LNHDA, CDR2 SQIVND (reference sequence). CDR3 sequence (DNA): TGTGCCAGTAGTATCGACAGCATAAGCGGCTACACCTTC. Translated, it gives CASSIDSISGYTF. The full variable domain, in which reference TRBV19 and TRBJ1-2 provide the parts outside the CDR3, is DGGITQSPKYLFRKEGQNVTLSCEQNLNHDAMYWYRQDPGQGLRLIYYSQIVNDFQKGDIAEGYSVSREKKESFPLTVTSAQKNPTAFYLCASSIDSISGYTFGSGTRLTVV.

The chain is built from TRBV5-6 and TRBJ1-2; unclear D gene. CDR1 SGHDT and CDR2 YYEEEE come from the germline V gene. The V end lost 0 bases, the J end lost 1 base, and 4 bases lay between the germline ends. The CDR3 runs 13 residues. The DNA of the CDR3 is TGTGCCAGCAGCTTGGGACATAACTATGGCTACACCTTC. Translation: CASSLGHNYGYTF.

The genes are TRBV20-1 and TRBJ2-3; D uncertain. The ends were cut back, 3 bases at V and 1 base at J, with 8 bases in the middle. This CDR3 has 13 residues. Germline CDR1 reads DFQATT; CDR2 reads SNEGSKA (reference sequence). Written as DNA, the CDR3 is TGCAGTGCTAGTACTCCGGGCACAGATACGCAGTATTTT. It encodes CSASTPGTDTQYF.